The next 25 T cell receptor beta chains were all read from a single sample in a study of T-cell memory formation after mild COVID-19. TCRdb recomputed calls from the 5' RACE reads with MiXCR, one row per CDR3 protein. The sample comprises almost 250,000 distinct CDR3 sequences, approximately 15% of which are singletons, and less than 2.5% rests with the top ten. The sample comprised PBMCs or a T cell subset sorted from them (not recorded which). These receptors all come from an adult woman who had mild COVID-19 (a few samples of this study predate the infection). Cell type and time point are not known.

The J gene is TRBJ1-2, the V gene TRBV9; the D is unclear. Germline loops: CDR1 SGDLS, CDR2 YYNGEE. There are 17 residues in the CDR3. Deletions cut 0 bases from V and 0 bases from J, with 15 bases between. The CDR3: CASSVASIRTPNYGYTF. The CDR3 DNA reads as TGTGCCAGCAGCGTAGCCTCGATTCGGACCCCTAACTATGGCTACACCTTC.

This clonotype showed up many times. The V call is TRBV12-3 or TRBV12-4, the J call TRBJ1-3, with D maybe TRBD1 (5 bases). Trimming stripped 6 bases from V and 9 bases from J, with 18 bases between. The CDR3 spans 14 residues. CDR3 protein: CASSFPTAPSTIYF. CDR3 nucleotide sequence: TGTGCCAGCAGCTTCCCGACAGCTCCGAGCACCATATATTTT.

V usage is TRBV29-1 and J usage is TRBJ2-7; D may be TRBD1 or TRBD2 (5 bases each). Trimming removed 8 bases at V and 0 bases at J, with 17 bases between. Germline-derived CDR1 and CDR2 are SQVTM and ANQGSEA. This CDR3 has 14 amino acids. CDR3 nucleotide sequence: TGCAGCACACCCGGGACGGTGAGCTCCTACGAGCAGTACTTC. Protein product: CSTPGTVSSYEQYF.

The chain has TRBV7-8 and TRBJ1-6; D gene ambiguous. Per the germline V gene, CDR1 is SGHVS and CDR2 is FQNEAQ. V lost 0 bases and J lost 8, with 5 bases in between. The CDR3 has 13 residues. For the CDR3, the DNA is TGTGCCAGCAGCTTAGCGCGGGATTCACCCCTCCACTTT. Its translation: CASSLARDSPLHF.

This rearrangement joins TRBV11-1 to TRBJ2-1; D gene unclear. The V gene lost 4 bases and the J gene lost 3 bases, with 19 bases spanning the gap. This CDR3 region has 17 residues. CDR1 SGHAT and CDR2 FQDESV come from the germline V gene (reference sequence). The CDR3 is CASSSYSVQPLYNEQFF. The CDR3 DNA is TGTGCCAGCAGCTCCTACAGCGTTCAGCCCCTCTACAATGAGCAGTTCTTC.

The table lists this clonotype with a few counts. This chain uses TRBV5-4 with TRBJ1-4; no clear D gene. The germline V and J ends were trimmed by 5 bases and 4 bases, with 15 bases remaining between them. Looked up from germline, CDR1 is SGHNT and CDR2 is YYREEE (reference sequence). The CDR3 extends over 15 amino acids. CDR3 sequence (DNA): TGTGCCAGCAGTATAAGCCGCGGGGATAATGAAAAACTGTTTTTT. Translating gives CASSISRGDNEKLFF.

The chain uses TRBV6-4 and TRBJ2-7, with D hard to call. The germline V and J ends were trimmed by 8 bases and 2 bases, with 16 bases remaining between them. Per the germline V gene, CDR1 is MRHNA and CDR2 is SNTAGT. This CDR3 spans 14 amino acids. CDR3: CASSGSLVTYEQYF. The CDR3 bases are TGTGCCAGCTCCGGGTCCTTAGTCACCTACGAGCAGTACTTC.

This clonotype was detected only a few times. The CDR3 coding sequence is TGCGCCAGCAGCTTGGCCGCGACTAGCGGGGCTAGCACAGATACGCAGTATTTT. This gives the protein CASSLAATSGASTDTQYF. The V gene is TRBV5-1, the J gene TRBJ2-3; TRBD2 matches at 11 bases. The length of the CDR3 is 18 residues. Germline V gene lookup returns CDR1 SGHRS and CDR2 YFSETQ. With 0 bases clipped from V and 0 bases from J, the junction kept 6 bases outside the gene matches.

This clonotype was seen a handful of times. The chain combines TRBV7-9 with TRBJ2-6; perhaps D is TRBD1 or TRBD2 (5 bases each). Germline V gene sequence: CDR1 SEHNR, CDR2 FQNEAQ (reference sequence). V shed 1 base and J shed 0 bases, with 13 bases lying between them. This CDR3 comprises 18 residues. CDR3 nucleotides: TGTGCCAGCAGCTTAGATGGGACGCACCACTCTGGGGCCAACGTCCTGACTTTC. This sequence encodes CASSLDGTHHSGANVLTF.

The chain employs TRBV7-9 and TRBJ2-5; perhaps TRBD1 as D (5 bases). The V and J ends lost 5 bases and 1 base respectively, with 11 bases between them. Germline CDR1 is SEHNR and CDR2 is FQNEAQ (reference sequence). The CDR3 sequence is 14 residues long. As DNA, the CDR3 is TGTGCCAGCAGCCTGACAGAACTCCAAGAGACCCAGTACTTC. Protein sequence: CASSLTELQETQYF.

Ten or more counts support this clonotype. This sequence joins TRBV20-1 and TRBJ2-1; TRBD1 matches 10 bases. Trimming removed 4 bases from V and 7 bases from J; junction bases left unmatched: 10. In germline, CDR1 is DFQATT, CDR2 SNEGSKA (reference sequence). The CDR3 has 15 amino acids. The CDR3 loop is CSAKAGQGSQNEQFF. The DNA of the CDR3 is TGCAGTGCTAAGGCGGGACAGGGGTCTCAGAATGAGCAGTTCTTC.

This clonotype appeared many times. The chain combines TRBV4-2 with TRBJ2-3; D gene ambiguous. V was shortened by 0 bases and J by 0 bases, with 4 bases between the two germline ends. CDR1 LGHNA and CDR2 YNFKEQ come from the germline V gene. This CDR3 contains 14 residues. CDR3 sequence (DNA): TGTGCCAGCAGCCAAGATCTGAGCACAGATACGCAGTATTTT. This sequence encodes CASSQDLSTDTQYF.

This clonotype has just a few counts. The chain joins TRBV20-1 to TRBJ2-7; D is possibly TRBD1 or TRBD2 (5 bases each). Germline loops: CDR1 DFQATT, CDR2 SNEGSKA (reference sequence). The CDR3 covers 16 residues. The V end lost 0 bases, the J end lost 1 base, and 16 bases lay between the germline ends. CDR3 coding DNA: TGCAGTGCTAGAGATTATAAAGGGGACCGATCCTACGAGCAGTACTTC. Translated: CSARDYKGDRSYEQYF.

The V call is TRBV10-3, the J call TRBJ2-1, with a weak D call TRBD1 (6 bases). CDR3 size: 15 residues. CDR1 is ENHRY and CDR2 is SYGVKD in the germline V gene. Trimming pared 3 bases from V and 9 bases from J, leaving 18 bases between. This CDR3 is CAISDTSLGGAEQFF. As DNA, the CDR3 is TGTGCCATCAGTGATACATCTTTAGGGGGTGCTGAGCAGTTCTTC.

This clonotype was counted a few times. CDR3 sequence: CASSPRRAETQYF. CDR3 nucleotide sequence: TGTGCCAGCTCACCAAGGCGGGCTGAGACCCAGTACTTC. The genes are TRBV18 and TRBJ2-5; a weak D match, TRBD2 (5 bases). CDR3 length: 13 amino acids. Germline CDR1 KGHSH, CDR2 LQKENI. With 2 bases removed from V and 5 bases from J, the gap between germline ends came to 9 bases.

This clonotype was seen many times. The CDR3 reads CASSRQQGNTEAFF. The CDR3 bases are TGTGCCAGCAGTCGCCAACAGGGTAACACTGAAGCTTTCTTT. The chain joins TRBV12-3 or TRBV12-4 to TRBJ1-1; maybe TRBD1 (6 bases). This CDR3 is 14 amino acids long. The V and J ends lost 5 bases and 2 bases respectively, with 12 bases between them.

In its sample, this clonotype was seen many times. The J gene is TRBJ2-3, the V gene TRBV5-1; D ambiguous. Germline V gene lookup returns CDR1 SGHRS and CDR2 YFSETQ. Trimming took off 4 bases at V and 5 bases at J, with 8 bases between the two ends. The CDR3 spans 12 residues. In nucleotides, the CDR3 is TGCGCCAGCAGCACCAGAGAAGATACGCAGTATTTT. Its translation is CASSTREDTQYF.

The chain combines TRBV11-2 with TRBJ1-2, with 7 nucleotides matching TRBD1. The trim removed 1 base at V and 4 bases at J, leaving 9 bases unmatched. CDR3 length: 16 residues. The germline V gene encodes CDR1 SGHAT and CDR2 FQNNGV. The CDR3 sequence: CASSLGHRGPAYGYTF. In DNA form, the CDR3 reads TGTGCCAGCAGCTTAGGGCACAGGGGCCCTGCCTATGGCTACACCTTC.

This clonotype was counted many times. The gene calls are TRBV19 and TRBJ1-1; no clear D. The CDR3 totals 14 residues. CDR1 is LNHDA, CDR2 SQIVND, per germline (reference sequence). The V gene lost 4 bases and the J gene lost 1 base, with 10 bases spanning the gap. CDR3 protein: CASSTPGANTEAFF. CDR3 in DNA: TGTGCCAGTAGTACCCCGGGCGCGAACACTGAAGCTTTCTTT.

This clonotype has a handful of counts. J is TRBJ2-2 and V is TRBV7-6, with TRBD2 matching over 7 bases. The germline V gene encodes CDR1 SGHVS and CDR2 FNYEAQ. V lost 7 bases and J lost 0; bases outside the gene matches: 5. The CDR3 length is 15 residues. The CDR3 bases are TGTGCCAGCACGCGGAGCGGGACGAACACCGGGGAGCTGTTTTTT. Protein: CASTRSGTNTGELFF.

This clonotype has a count of ten or more. The chain joins TRBV3-1 to TRBJ2-2; possible D gene TRBD2, 7 bases. The CDR3 spans 15 residues. CDR1 is LGHDT and CDR2 is YNNKEL in the germline V gene (reference sequence). V shed 2 bases and J shed 4 bases, with 11 bases lying between them. CDR3 coding DNA: TGTGCCAGCAGCCAACGGGGGGCGCTCACCGGGGAGCTGTTTTTT. Protein sequence: CASSQRGALTGELFF.

This clonotype was picked up a small number of times. The chain combines TRBV12-3 or TRBV12-4 with TRBJ1-4; weak D call: TRBD1 (5 bases). Trimming shortened V by 6 bases and J by 7 bases, and 18 bases separated the two germline ends. This CDR3 has 15 residues. The CDR3 protein is CASSRSQTASEKLFF. The CDR3 DNA is TGTGCCAGCAGCCGCAGTCAGACAGCAAGTGAAAAACTGTTTTTT.

There are a few counts of this clonotype. The chain carries TRBV7-3 and TRBJ2-1; 8 nucleotides match TRBD1. The CDR3 consists of 13 residues. The germline gives CDR1 SGHTA, CDR2 FQGTGA. The junction had 10 bases not matched to a gene; V was cut back by 5 bases and J by 13 bases. CDR3 loop: CASSARTGMNQFF. In nucleotides, the CDR3 is TGTGCCAGCAGCGCTCGGACAGGGATGAATCAGTTCTTC.

In this sample, this clonotype turned up many times. The V gene is TRBV5-1, the J gene TRBJ2-5, with D perhaps matching TRBD2 (5 bases). This CDR3 has 12 amino acids. V gave up 4 bases and J gave up 5 bases, with 9 bases separating them. Germline CDR1 reads SGHRS; CDR2 reads YFSETQ. CDR3 region: CASSPQRETQYF. The CDR3 bases are TGCGCCAGCAGCCCGCAGCGGGAGACCCAGTACTTC.

In its sample, this clonotype was seen a few times. CDR3 DNA: TGTGCCAGCAGTTTATTCCAGGCTAGCCAAAATCAGTTCTTC. Translating it yields CASSLFQASQNQFF. The V call is TRBV12-3 or TRBV12-4, the J call TRBJ2-1, with D perhaps matching TRBD2 (5 bases). V shed 2 bases and J shed 13 bases, with 18 bases lying between them. CDR3 length equals 14 residues.